This T cell receptor beta chain was documented in a study of response to subunit inactivated influenza vaccine (dated by TCRdb to the late 2010s). Regarding the research as a whole: Deep quantitative profiling of the T cell receptor repertoire was used in the study to follow responses to a trivalent subunit inactivated influenza vaccine.

Library prep was done by RT-PCR. Data came from an Illumina HiSeq 2500. TCRdb passed the public sequencing reads through fastp at Q25 and MiXCR, retaining productive beta sequences. Every CDR3 protein is listed once, alongside the most common genes and DNA of its rows. This sample holds almost 250,000 distinct CDR3 sequences; about 12% were observed only once. The ten largest clonotypes hold more than 7% of the sample. The paper's findings and limits, for the study overall: It was suggested by the authors that each seasonal influenza vaccination may recruit only a limited number of new T cells.

Germline trimming amounts to 1 base on V and 2 bases on J, with 7 as the count of junction bases outside the gene matches. There are 17 amino acids in the CDR3, from cysteine to phenylalanine inclusive. Of the read, only the CDR3 DNA is kept; its 51 bases are in frame from base 1. The CDR1 and CDR2 encoded by the germline V gene (reference sequence) are SEHNR and FQNEAQ. In the case of this clonotype: What antigen it recognizes has not been identified. No much larger clonotype is one base removed from it; base qualities were not supplied.

The chain links TRBV7-9 with TRBJ2-3; 9 bases in the middle match TRBD2. Here the sequenced sample was non-naive T cells sorted from PBMCs, taken about 14 days before vaccination. In the paper's terms, the cell subset or site label means: memory T cell fraction. This TCR was recovered from a man aged 50-59 years who received an inactivated influenza vaccine. Donor details come from another sample of the same person, matched by shared clones. The nucleotide sequence is given as TGTGCCAGCAGCTTAGGTGTGCGGGGGGGATACACAGATACGCAGTATTTT. It translates to CASSLGVRGGYTDTQYF.